This T cell receptor (beta chain) was profiled in a study of chemoradiotherapy in HPV16-positive cancers. Concerning this clone itself: What it binds is not known.

Study-wide results and caveats: HPV-responsive T-cell expansion during chemoradiotherapy was linked to improved recurrence-free survival in HPV16-positive patients. During treatment, candidate HPV-specific clones and E7-related motifs expanded in tumor.

The length of the CDR3 is 16 residues. The V and J ends lost 8 bases and 3 bases, in that order; junction bases with no gene match: 10. CDR1 is SNHLY, CDR2 FYNNEI, per germline. Using immunoSEQ multiplex PCR, the repertoire was profiled, and TCRdb retains in-frame clones only, with some absent. The sample carries about 2,700 clones, around 90% recorded once. This sequence originates from a human donor with HPV-associated anogenital cancer. The V and J genes are TRBV2 and TRBJ1-1, with 12 bases aligning to TRBD1. The sequences come from tumor tissue, collected from a patient who underwent chemoradiotherapy. CDR3 nucleotide sequence: TGTGCCAGCGATACGGGACAGGGGGCCTGGGACACTGAAGCTTTCTTT. Translated, it gives CASDTGQGAWDTEAFF.